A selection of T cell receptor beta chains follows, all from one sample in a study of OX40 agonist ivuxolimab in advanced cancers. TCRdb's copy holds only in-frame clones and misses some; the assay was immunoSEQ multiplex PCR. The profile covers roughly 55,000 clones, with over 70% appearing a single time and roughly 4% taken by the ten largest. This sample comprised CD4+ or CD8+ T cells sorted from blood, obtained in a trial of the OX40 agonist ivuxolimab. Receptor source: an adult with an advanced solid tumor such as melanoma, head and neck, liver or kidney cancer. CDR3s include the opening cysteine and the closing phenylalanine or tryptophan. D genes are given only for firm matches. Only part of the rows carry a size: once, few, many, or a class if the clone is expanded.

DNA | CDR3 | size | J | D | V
TGTGCCTGGAGCGGGGACAGGGGATGGAACACTGAAGCTTTCTTT | CAWSGDRGWNTEAFF | once | TRBJ1-1 | TRBD1 | TRBV30
TGTGCCAGCAGTGATTTAAATAGCAATCAGCCCCAGCATTTT | CASSDLNSNQPQHF | - | TRBJ1-5 | - | TRBV6-1
TGTGCCAGCTCACCTCAGGGTATGGAGACCCAGTACTTC | CASSPQGMETQYF | once | TRBJ2-5 | - | TRBV18
TGTGCCAGCAGGATTAGCGGGGGGGCCCATAACAATGAGCAGTTCTTC | CASRISGGAHNNEQFF | - | TRBJ2-1 | TRBD2 | TRBV11-2
TGTGCCTGGAGTGTGGAGGCCCGGCTCGGGAGCAATCAGCCCCAGCATTTT | CAWSVEARLGSNQPQHF | - | TRBJ1-5 | - | TRBV30
TGTGCCAGTAGTCCCGGGACAGGTTGGGGCTACGAGCAGTACTTC | CASSPGTGWGYEQYF | - | TRBJ2-7 | TRBD1 | TRBV19
TGTGCCAGCTCACCGATGGGGAGTAACACTGAAGCTTTCTTT | CASSPMGSNTEAFF | few | TRBJ1-1 | - | TRBV18
TGTGCCGGCCGGGGGGTGGGAGGTGAGCAGTTCTTC | CAGRGVGGEQFF | once | TRBJ2-1 | TRBD2 | TRBV28
TGCGCCAGCAGCCTCGACAGGGGTGGAGAGACCCAGTACTTC | CASSLDRGGETQYF | - | TRBJ2-5 | TRBD1 | TRBV4-1
TGCAGCGTTGTGTGGGGATTCTCTGAAGCTTTCTTT | CSVVWGFSEAFF | - | TRBJ1-1 | - | TRBV29-1
TGTGCCAGCAGCCAGGGACTAGCGGGGAGAGATACGCAGTATTTT | CASSQGLAGRDTQYF | - | TRBJ2-3 | TRBD2 | TRBV7-3
TGTGCCAGCAGCTTAGCGAAAGGCAGGGACCAAGAGACCCAGTACTTC | CASSLAKGRDQETQYF | - | TRBJ2-5 | - | TRBV7-9
TGCGCCAGCAGCTCAGTGGGACACCCTAATGAAAAACTGTTTTTT | CASSSVGHPNEKLFF | - | TRBJ1-4 | - | TRBV5-1
TGCGCCAGCAGCTTGGCTGGGGACAGGGGTGGAAACACCATATATTTT | CASSLAGDRGGNTIYF | - | TRBJ1-3 | TRBD1 | TRBV5-1
TGTGCCAGCAGCTTCGGGACCGGCACAGATACGCAGTATTTT | CASSFGTGTDTQYF | - | TRBJ2-3 | - | TRBV5-4
TGTGCCAGCAGCGTAAGGTCGACAGGGCCTGGGGAGACCCAGTACTTC | CASSVRSTGPGETQYF | - | TRBJ2-5 | TRBD1 | TRBV9
TGCAGCGTGAAACCGACAGGGAGTGGCTCTGAAGCTTTCTTT | CSVKPTGSGSEAFF | few | TRBJ1-1 | TRBD1 | TRBV29-1
TGTGCCAGCAGTGAAATGGGACAGAGGACCTATGGCTACACCTTC | CASSEMGQRTYGYTF | - | TRBJ1-2 | TRBD1 | TRBV6-1
TGCGCCAGCAGCCCGTCGGGACAAAGGGCAACTAATGAAAAACTGTTTTTT | CASSPSGQRATNEKLFF | - | TRBJ1-4 | - | TRBV5-1
TGCAGCGTTGAAGGGTTCTATGGCGGGCGGTCCTCTAGCACAGATACGCAGTATTTT | CSVEGFYGGRSSSTDTQYF | - | TRBJ2-3 | - | TRBV29-1
TGCGCCAGCAGCTTGGCTAGCGGGAGGACCTACGAGCAGTACTTC | CASSLASGRTYEQYF | few | TRBJ2-7 | TRBD2 | TRBV5-1
TGTGCCAGCAGCTTGGAACAGGGGGCTTTGTACTTC | CASSLEQGALYF | - | TRBJ2-7 | TRBD1 | TRBV5-6
TGTGCCAGCAGTTTAAGAACAGCCGTCCGCTCCTACAATGAGCAGTTCTTC | CASSLRTAVRSYNEQFF | - | TRBJ2-1 | - | TRBV28
TGTGCCAGCAGTTCCCTGACTAGCGGGAGTTACGAGCGGTACTTC | CASSSLTSGSYERYF | - | TRBJ2-7 | TRBD2 | TRBV6-5